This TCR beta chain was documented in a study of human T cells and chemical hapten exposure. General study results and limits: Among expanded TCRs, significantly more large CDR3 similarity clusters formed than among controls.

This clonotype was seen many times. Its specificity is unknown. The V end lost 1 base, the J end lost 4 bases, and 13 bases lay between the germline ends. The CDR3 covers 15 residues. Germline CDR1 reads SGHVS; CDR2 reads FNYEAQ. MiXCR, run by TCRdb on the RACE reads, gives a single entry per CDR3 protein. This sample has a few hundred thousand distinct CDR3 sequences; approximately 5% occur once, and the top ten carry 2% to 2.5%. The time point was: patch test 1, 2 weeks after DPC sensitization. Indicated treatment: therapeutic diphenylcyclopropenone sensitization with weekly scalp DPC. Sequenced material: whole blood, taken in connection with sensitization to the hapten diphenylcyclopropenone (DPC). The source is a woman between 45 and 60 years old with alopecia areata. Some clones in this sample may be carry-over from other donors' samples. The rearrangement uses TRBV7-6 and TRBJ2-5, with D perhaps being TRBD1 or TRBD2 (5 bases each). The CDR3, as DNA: TGTGCCAGCAGCTTAGAGATCGGGACCGTAGAGACCCAGTACTTC. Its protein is CASSLEIGTVETQYF.